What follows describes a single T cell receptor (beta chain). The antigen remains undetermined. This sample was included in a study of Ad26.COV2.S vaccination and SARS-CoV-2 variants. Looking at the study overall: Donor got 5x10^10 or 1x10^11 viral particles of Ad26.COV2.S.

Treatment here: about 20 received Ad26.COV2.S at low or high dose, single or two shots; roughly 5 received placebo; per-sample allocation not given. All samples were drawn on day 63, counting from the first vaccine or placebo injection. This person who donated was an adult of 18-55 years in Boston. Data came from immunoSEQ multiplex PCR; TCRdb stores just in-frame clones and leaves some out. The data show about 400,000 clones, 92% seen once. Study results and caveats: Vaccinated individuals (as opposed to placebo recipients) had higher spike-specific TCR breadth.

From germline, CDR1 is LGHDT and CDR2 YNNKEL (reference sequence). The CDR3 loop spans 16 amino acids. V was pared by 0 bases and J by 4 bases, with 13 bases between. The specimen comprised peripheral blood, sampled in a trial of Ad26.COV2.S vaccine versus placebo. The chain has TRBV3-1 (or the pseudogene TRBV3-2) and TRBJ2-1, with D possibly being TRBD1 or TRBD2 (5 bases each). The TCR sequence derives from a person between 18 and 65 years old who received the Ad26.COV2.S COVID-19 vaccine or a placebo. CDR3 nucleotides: TGTGCCAGCAGCCAAGATTCCCGGGACCCGTACAATGAGCAGTTCTTC. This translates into CASSQDSRDPYNEQFF.